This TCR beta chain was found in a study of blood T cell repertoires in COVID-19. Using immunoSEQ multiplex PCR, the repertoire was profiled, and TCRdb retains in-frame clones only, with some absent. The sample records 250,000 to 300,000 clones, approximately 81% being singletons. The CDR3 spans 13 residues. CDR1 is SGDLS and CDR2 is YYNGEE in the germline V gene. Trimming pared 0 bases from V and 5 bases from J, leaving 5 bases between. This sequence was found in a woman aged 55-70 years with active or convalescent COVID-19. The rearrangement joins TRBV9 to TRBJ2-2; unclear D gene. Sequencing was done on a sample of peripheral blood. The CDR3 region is CASSVARTGELFF. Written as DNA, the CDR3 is TGTGCCAGCAGCGTAGCCCGGACCGGGGAGCTGTTTTTT.